Sequencing of this T cell receptor beta chain was carried out in a study of T cell responses to AZD1222 COVID-19 vaccine (dated by TCRdb to about 2021). Regarding the research as a whole: AZD1222 recipients whose second dose came at about 4 weeks and those whose second dose came at about 12 weeks were combined into one group, since spike-specific TCR depth and breadth did not differ between the two schedules. A total of approximately 250 trial participants underwent TCR sequencing, of whom roughly 210 had received two doses of AZD1222 and some 26 had received two doses of the MenACWY control vaccine. Trial participants were enrolled by age into 18-55, 56-69 and 70-plus year subgroups, with approximately 150, 28 and 58 TCR-sequenced participants respectively. Here is what the overall study found, with its caveats: The vaccine-associated CD4 TCRs covered the entire spike protein, and the dominant responses fell in regions 160-218 and 743-854. Most participants were white British and females outnumbered males, and the authors suggested that clonal diversity may have been underestimated. Reportedly, almost half of the unique spike-specific TCRs recognized epitopes lying outside the regions that are mutated in the B.1.351 and B.1.1.7 variants. After two AZD1222 doses, both the breadth and the depth of spike-specific TCRs were significantly higher than at day 0 and than in MenACWY recipients. Because no samples from the day 14 peak response were available, repertoires could be characterized only after the peak T cell response. In the small 56-69-year group, the increase in depth fell short of significance, most likely because of low power. Conclusions about previously exposed vaccinees are limited, since just five or six AZD1222 recipients were seropositive for SARS-CoV-2 at baseline.

The time point label, read with the paper, signifies: baseline before first vaccination. Vaccinee samples were obtained from the UK trials COV001 and COV002, which included a single-blind randomized controlled phase 2/3 trial of AZD1222 (ChAdOx1 nCoV-19) in healthy adults. For TCRbeta chain sequencing, PBMC samples were collected from trial participants at day 0 and at day 28 after the second dose. Its CDR3 holds 15 amino acids, cysteine through phenylalanine. This entry keeps only the CDR3 DNA: 45 bases, framed from base 1. CDR1 and CDR2 are read off the germline V gene as ENHRY and SYGVKD. V is reduced by 6 bases and J by 0 bases, leaving a spacing of 15 bases between them. A note on this clone: Its antigen target is currently unknown. No much larger clone is present one base from it, and per-base qualities are unavailable.

The CDR3 regions of human TCRbeta chains were analyzed by immunosequencing. For the original study's pipeline: Repertoire TCRs were matched against a reference library of SARS-CoV-2-specific TCRs generated with the MIRA antigen-specificity platform. Breadth was defined as the fraction of unique TCRs that were SARS-CoV-2-associated. Depth was defined as the fraction of total T cells that were SARS-CoV-2-associated. Using the MIRA data, each spike-specific TCR was mapped to the spike region that the TCR reacts to and placed in a CD4 or CD8 class. Log10-transformed breadth and depth values were compared by one-way ANOVA with Sidak's multiple comparisons tests. Here the immuneACCESS table is served through TCRdb, limited to in-frame sequences with V and J called. Missing clones are a known gap in these copies; in checked studies unresolved V genes cover under half, and the rest lacks a known reason. The V and J calls and clone size were taken over from that table, and D and trimming were inferred from the DNA. Counted in this sample were 80,000 to 100,000 clones; more than 70% of them appeared once. The leading ten clones occupy 13% of the sample.

The sequence was obtained from an adult in good health. This sample comprised peripheral blood, obtained on day 0 of AZD1222 vaccination. The V and J genes are TRBV10-3 and TRBJ2-7; the best D guess is TRBD1, with 6 bases matching. For the CDR3, the sequence is CAIRMDSVGSYEQYF. The nucleotide sequence is given as TGTGCCATCAGGATGGACAGTGTCGGCTCCTACGAGCAGTACTTC.